This T cell receptor beta chain was captured in a study of blood T cell repertoires in COVID-19. Germline loops: CDR1 MNHEY, CDR2 SVGEGT. The CDR3 length is 15 residues. V was clipped by 5 bases and J by 1 base; unmatched bases: 7. Using immunoSEQ multiplex PCR, the repertoire was profiled, and TCRdb retains in-frame clones only, with some absent. The table includes fewer than 200,000 clones, over 65% detected once. This TCR was sampled from a woman at least 80 years old with acute or convalescent COVID-19. V usage is TRBV6-2 or TRBV6-3 and J usage is TRBJ1-2; TRBD1 aligns across 7 bases. The sequencing sample was made of peripheral blood. The CDR3 here is CASSPGQIFNYGYTF. CDR3 nucleotides: TGTGCCAGCAGTCCGGGACAGATCTTTAACTATGGCTACACCTTC.